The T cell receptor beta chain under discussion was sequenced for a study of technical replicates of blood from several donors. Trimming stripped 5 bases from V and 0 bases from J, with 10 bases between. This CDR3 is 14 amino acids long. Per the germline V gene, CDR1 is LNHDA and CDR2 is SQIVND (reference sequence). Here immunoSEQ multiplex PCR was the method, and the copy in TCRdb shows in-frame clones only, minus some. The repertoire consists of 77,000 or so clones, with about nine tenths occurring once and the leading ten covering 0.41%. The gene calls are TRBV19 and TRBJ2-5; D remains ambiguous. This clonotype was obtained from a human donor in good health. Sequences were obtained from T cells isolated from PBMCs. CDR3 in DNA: TGTGCCAGTAGTGGTTCGAGGTACCAAGAGACCCAGTACTTC. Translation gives CASSGSRYQETQYF.